The text below deals with one T cell receptor (beta chain). Its antigen remains unknown. This entry is derived from a study of monozygotic twins with inflammatory bowel disease. The CDR3 spans 15 residues. Looked up from germline, CDR1 is KGHSH and CDR2 is LQKENI. Findings and limits, study-wide: Telling apart the different T cell subtypes was not possible.

The input for each TCR library was 3,000 to 3,500 ng of total RNA. Eight separate reactions per sample yielded the cDNA. TCRdb re-called the 5' RACE reads and gives one entry per CDR3 protein, without DNA. The listing records about 210,000 distinct CDR3 sequences. Sequences were obtained from blood. The chain uses TRBV18 and TRBJ2-1; no DNA is available, so the TRBD1 call from TCRdb remains unchecked. This receptor was identified in a human donor with ulcerative colitis or Crohn's disease, or a healthy co-twin of an affected twin (not recorded which). CDR3 in amino acids: CASSPFGTANNEQFF.